Following are 27 T cell receptor beta chains from one sample sequenced in a study of shared clonotypes between healthy human individuals. The repertoire was sequenced with immunoSEQ multiplex PCR; TCRdb's copy has only in-frame clones and lacks some. The sample consists of 600,000 to 750,000 clones, approximately 72% of them appearing once. The sequenced sample was memory CD4+ T cells sorted from blood. Regarding subset: CD45RA-negative fraction. These receptors originate from a woman aged 25 to 45 in good health.

With regard to this clone: At one boundary the junction diverges from the germline segment, which might be a read error. V is TRBV5-8 and J is TRBJ2-7; 10 bases line up with TRBD1. Germline-derived CDR1 and CDR2 are SGHTS and YDEGEE. This CDR3 has 15 amino acids. The CDR3 protein is CASSLAGTGAPRFHF. DNA for the CDR3: TGTGCCAGCAGCTTGGCCGGGACAGGGGCCCCCCGTTTCCACTTC.

J is TRBJ2-5 and V is TRBV2; possibly TRBD2 for D (6 bases). The CDR3 has 13 amino acids. The V end lost 7 bases, the J end lost 1 base, and 10 bases lay between the germline ends. Germline-derived CDR1 and CDR2 are SNHLY and FYNNEI. DNA for the CDR3: TGTGCCAGCATACGAGCGGGCCAAGAGACCCAGTACTTC. Its translation is CASIRAGQETQYF.

The V gene is TRBV13, the J gene TRBJ1-2; TRBD1 aligns across 7 bases. Germline values: CDR1 PRHDT, CDR2 FYEKMQ (reference sequence). Trimming at V came to 0 bases and at J to 2 bases, leaving 3 bases not matched to a gene. CDR3 size: 15 residues. The DNA of the CDR3 is TGTGCCAGCAGCTTAGGCCAACAGGGGAACTATGGCTACACCTTC. Translated: CASSLGQQGNYGYTF.

The chain has TRBV18 and TRBJ1-5; 12 bases fit TRBD1. From germline, CDR1 is KGHSH and CDR2 LQKENI. The CDR3 runs 18 residues. V shed 5 bases and J 0 bases; nucleotides not matched to a gene: 8. CDR3 bases: TGTGCCAGCTCAGTGCTTGGGACAGGGGGCTTTAGCAATCAGCCCCAGCATTTT. Translation: CASSVLGTGGFSNQPQHF.

The chain recombines TRBV5-4 with TRBJ1-3, with TRBD1 matching 11 bases. In germline, CDR1 is SGHNT, CDR2 YYREEE (reference sequence). This CDR3 is built from 16 residues. The trim removed 4 bases at V and 4 bases at J, leaving 7 bases unmatched. CDR3 protein: CASSNLDRGLGNTIYF. CDR3 coding DNA: TGTGCCAGCAGCAACTTGGACAGGGGGCTAGGAAACACCATATATTTT.

Only a few counts were recorded for this clone. The CDR3 nucleotides read TGTGCCTGGAGTTCAGGGGGAGGAAACACCATATATTTT. This encodes CAWSSGGGNTIYF. The chain uses TRBV30 and TRBJ1-3; the match to TRBD1 covers 7 bases. This CDR3 has 13 amino acids. The V and J ends lost 2 bases and 4 bases, in that order; junction bases with no gene match: 2. The germline CDR1 and CDR2 sequences are GTSNPN and SVGIG (reference sequence).

The chain uses TRBV6-6 and TRBJ2-2; D is perhaps TRBD2 (6 bases). Per the germline V gene, CDR1 is MNHNY and CDR2 is SVGAGI (reference sequence). Trimming removed 0 bases at V and 11 bases at J, with 16 bases between. The CDR3 spans 15 residues. The CDR3 region is CASSYSDWGVGELFF. The CDR3 coding sequence is TGTGCCAGCAGTTACTCGGACTGGGGGGTAGGCGAGCTGTTTTTT.

This chain joins TRBV4-2 and TRBJ2-3, with D tentatively TRBD2 (5 bases). V lost 0 bases, J lost 6 bases, and 16 bases lay in between. CDR1 LGHNA and CDR2 YNFKEQ come from the germline V gene. This CDR3 spans 16 amino acids. CDR3 bases: TGTGCCAGCAGCCAAGAATCAGCGGCCTTGGCCGATACGCAGTATTTT. Protein product: CASSQESAALADTQYF.

The CDR3 region is CASSGPPKRDPSTDTQYF. CDR3 coding DNA: TGCGCCAGCAGTGGGCCACCGAAGCGGGATCCCAGCACAGATACGCAGTATTTT. V is TRBV10-1 and J is TRBJ2-3; 7 bases agree with TRBD2. The CDR3 totals 18 residues. With 4 bases clipped from V and 0 bases from J, the junction kept 13 bases outside the gene matches. Germline V gene sequence: CDR1 WNHNN, CDR2 SYGVQD (reference sequence).

The V call is TRBV5-1, the J call TRBJ2-2; D might be TRBD2 (5 bases). V lost 7 bases, J lost 0 bases, and 10 bases lay in between. This CDR3 comprises 14 residues. CDR1 and CDR2 (germline): SGHRS, YFSETQ. The CDR3 loop is CASRGSANTGELFF. The CDR3 nucleotides read TGCGCCAGCCGGGGTTCGGCGAACACCGGGGAGCTGTTTTTT.

The chain couples TRBV28 to TRBJ2-3; maybe TRBD2 (6 bases). V shed 1 base and J shed 2 bases, with 10 bases lying between them. The CDR3 contains 15 residues. The germline CDR1 and CDR2 sequences are MDHEN and SYDVKM. CDR3 nucleotide sequence: TGTGCCAGCAGTTTATCCCAGCGGGTCACAGATACGCAGTATTTT. It codes for CASSLSQRVTDTQYF.

The chain links TRBV6-1 to TRBJ2-3; D ambiguous. The CDR3 has 13 amino acids. V was trimmed by 8 bases and J by 4 bases, leaving 13 bases between them. Germline V lookup: CDR1 MNHNS, CDR2 SASEGT. CDR3: CASGVNIADTQYF. CDR3 nucleotides: TGTGCCAGCGGAGTTAATATTGCAGATACGCAGTATTTT.

This clone has a single count. As DNA, the CDR3 is TGTGCCAGTACCGAGGCGGGGGGCAGCTCTGGAAACACCATATATTTT. Translated, it gives CASTEAGGSSGNTIYF. The rearrangement uses TRBV19 and TRBJ1-3; maybe TRBD1 (6 bases). This CDR3 contains 16 residues. V dropped 7 bases and J dropped 0 bases, with 16 bases sitting between them. The germline gives CDR1 LNHDA, CDR2 SQIVND (reference sequence).

The CDR3 loop is CASSVQAGGTGEQYF. CDR3 DNA sequence: TGTGCCAGCAGCGTACAGGCGGGAGGGACGGGCGAGCAGTACTTC. The chain is built from TRBV9 and TRBJ2-7; 9 bases match TRBD2. V lost 1 base, J lost 6 bases, and 8 bases stayed unmatched. Germline V gene sequence: CDR1 SGDLS, CDR2 YYNGEE. The CDR3 loop spans 15 amino acids.

This clone was counted a few times. The chain couples TRBV7-2 to TRBJ2-3, with no clear D. Trimming took 3 bases from V and 2 from J, leaving 6 bases between them. Germline CDR1 reads SGHTA; CDR2 reads FQGNSA. This CDR3 is built from 13 residues. The CDR3 DNA reads TGTGCCAGCAGCTTCACCCACACAGATACGCAGTATTTT. Translating gives CASSFTHTDTQYF.

The chain uses TRBV4-2 and TRBJ1-1; a possible D gene is TRBD1 (5 bases). The V end lost 0 bases, the J end lost 4 bases, and 12 bases lay between the germline ends. Germline CDR1 reads LGHNA; CDR2 reads YNFKEQ. This CDR3 spans 15 amino acids. CDR3 amino acids: CASSQDSGDGTEAFF. The CDR3 DNA reads TGTGCCAGCAGCCAAGATTCGGGGGACGGCACTGAAGCTTTCTTT.

This chain uses TRBV29-1 with TRBJ2-2; the D gene could be TRBD1 or TRBD2 (6 bases each). Germline V lookup: CDR1 SQVTM, CDR2 ANQGSEA. Trimming stripped 5 bases from V and 0 bases from J, with 10 bases between. The CDR3 is 14 amino acids. The CDR3 DNA is TGCAGCGTTAAGAGGGGGGCGAACACCGGGGAGCTGTTTTTT. This translates into CSVKRGANTGELFF.

This clone was seen a few times. V is TRBV29-1 and J is TRBJ2-7; the match to TRBD1 covers 9 bases. This CDR3 is built from 13 residues. Unmatched junction bases numbered 8, after V lost 5 bases and J lost 6 bases. CDR1 is SQVTM, CDR2 ANQGSEA, per germline. This chain's CDR3 is CSVTNRGRSEQYF. The CDR3 DNA reads as TGCAGCGTTACTAACAGGGGGCGCAGCGAGCAGTACTTC.

CDR3 nucleotide sequence: TGCAGCGTTGAAGGAGGGGGGGCAGGTGAAAAACTGTTTTTT. As protein: CSVEGGGAGEKLFF. The gene calls are TRBV29-1 and TRBJ1-4; D may be TRBD1 (6 bases). Per the germline V gene, CDR1 is SQVTM and CDR2 is ANQGSEA. V lost 1 base, J lost 7 bases, and 13 bases lay in between. The CDR3 consists of 14 residues.

This clone has more than one count but fewer than ten. Other DNA variants within this sample encode the same CDR3. This chain joins TRBV7-3 and TRBJ1-1; 7 nucleotides line up with TRBD1. Germline CDR1 SGHTA, CDR2 FQGTGA. The CDR3 has 13 amino acids. The ends lost 5 bases at V and 5 bases at J; junction bases unmatched: 5. The CDR3 sequence is CASSPQGDTEAFF. CDR3 in DNA: TGTGCCAGCAGCCCGCAGGGGGATACTGAAGCTTTCTTT.

The chain carries TRBV29-1 and TRBJ1-1; D gene unclear. The CDR3 loop spans 11 amino acids. Germline V gene data show CDR1 as SQVTM and CDR2 as ANQGSEA. The V end lost 7 bases, the J end lost 6 bases, and 12 bases lay between the germline ends. The CDR3 loop reads CSASWGPEAFF. DNA for the CDR3: TGCAGCGCTTCGTGGGGTCCTGAAGCTTTCTTT.

The chain joins TRBV5-1 to TRBJ2-5, with D possibly matching TRBD1 (5 bases). Trimming pared 1 base from V and 3 bases from J, leaving 13 bases between. CDR3 length: 15 amino acids. The germline V gene encodes CDR1 SGHRS and CDR2 YFSETQ. This chain's CDR3 is CASSLQGLPEETQYF. CDR3 DNA sequence: TGCGCCAGCAGCTTGCAGGGATTGCCTGAAGAGACCCAGTACTTC.

The rearrangement links TRBV30 to TRBJ2-7, with 10 positions matching TRBD2. V trimming: 4 bases; J trimming: 6 bases; junction bases outside the gene matches: 6. Germline-derived CDR1 and CDR2 are GTSNPN and SVGIG (reference sequence). This CDR3 is 13 amino acids long. Here the CDR3 reads CAWTTSGNREQYF. The DNA for the CDR3 is TGTGCCTGGACTACTAGCGGGAATCGCGAGCAGTACTTC. The whole variable domain, filled in from reference TRBV30 and TRBJ2-7, reads SQTIHQWPATLVQPVGSPLSLECTVEGTSNPNLYWYRQAAGRGLQLLFYSVGIGQISSEVPQNLSASRPQDRQFILSSKKLLLSDSGFYLCAWTTSGNREQYFGPGTRLTVT.

The V and J genes are TRBV18 and TRBJ1-5; no clear D gene. CDR3 length: 15 residues. The germline V gene encodes CDR1 KGHSH and CDR2 LQKENI. The V end was cut by 3 bases, the J end by 7 bases, with 16 bases between. The CDR3 loop reads CASSPGQIDRQPQHF. CDR3 DNA sequence: TGTGCCAGCTCACCGGGCCAAATTGATAGGCAGCCCCAGCATTTT. Full variable domain (missing parts from reference TRBV18 and TRBJ1-5): NAGVMQNPRHLVRRRGQEARLRCSPMKGHSHVYWYRQLPEEGLKFMVYLQKENIIDESGMPKERFSAEFPKEGPSILRIQQVVRGDSAAYFCASSPGQIDRQPQHFGDGTRLSIL.

As for this clone: This may arise from a read error, as a much more abundant clone is one base away. The chain links TRBV7-3 to TRBJ2-1; the D is unclear. Germline V gene data show CDR1 as SGHTA and CDR2 as FQGTGA. This CDR3 has 14 residues. Trimming pared 2 bases from V and 0 bases from J, leaving 5 bases between. CDR3 amino acids: CASSLSSSYNEQFF. The CDR3 DNA reads TGTGCCAGCAGCTTATCCAGCTCCTACAATGAGCAGTTCTTC.

The chain carries TRBV6-6 and TRBJ2-2, with 7 nucleotides matching TRBD1. The CDR3 totals 15 residues. The germline CDR1 and CDR2 sequences are MNHNY and SVGAGI (reference sequence). The junction had 7 bases not matched to a gene; V was cut back by 5 bases and J by 4 bases. The CDR3 reads CASSPGQQPTGELFF. Here the CDR3 DNA reads TGTGCCAGCAGTCCGGGACAGCAACCCACCGGGGAGCTGTTTTTT.

This clone has just a few counts. A junction boundary mismatches the germline segment, possibly from a read error. The chain uses TRBV4-2 and TRBJ2-2; D not certain. CDR3 size: 14 residues. Germline V gene lookup returns CDR1 LGHNA and CDR2 YNFKEQ. The CDR3 DNA follows: TGTGCCAGCAGCGAAGAAGGGATCTCGGGGGAGCTGTTTTTT. Translating it yields CASSEEGISGELFF.